This TCR beta chain originates from a study of molecular identifiers for immune sequencing clone quantification. Study as a whole: Replicate RNA came from 20,000 or 100,000 naive CD8 cells and was split five ways, and four parts were sequenced.

Trimming removed 1 base at V and 10 bases at J, with 20 bases between. The CDR3 consists of 16 residues. Previously described methods and listed TCR primers produced bulk TCR libraries. Via MiXCR, TCRdb re-called the PCR reads, giving one row per CDR3 protein. In the table there are around 320,000 distinct CDR3 sequences, about a quarter of which are singletons. Naive CD8 T cells were sorted, and the gate applied was CD8+CD4-CCR7+CD45RA+. Findings and caveats of the study: Effector cells kept over 99% of their molecules in clones above 20 RNA copies, while naive cells kept under 1% there.

This clonotype was counted ten times or more. As yet, its antigen is unknown. The material sequenced was naive CD8+ T cells from blood, with Jurkat cell RNA spiked in. Subset defined: FACS-sorted CD8+CD4-CCR7+CD45RA+ naive T cells. The sequence was collected from a human donor in good health. Some libraries in this study had Jurkat cell RNA spiked in. This sequence joins TRBV12-3 or TRBV12-4 and TRBJ2-1; a possible D gene is TRBD2 (5 bases). CDR3 amino acids: CASSLGASGGPSEQFF. As DNA, the CDR3 is TGTGCCAGCAGTTTAGGGGCGAGCGGTGGGCCATCCGAGCAGTTCTTC.